This entry lists 2 T cell receptor beta chains sequenced from one sample in a study of T cells expressing NK-cell markers. Reprocessing the 5' RACE reads, TCRdb reports a single entry for every CDR3 protein and omits DNA. Here the sample table reports about 190,000 distinct CDR3 sequences. The sequenced material came from blood T cells: a sorted CD56 or NKG2C T cell subset, CD4+ or CD8+ T cells, or bulk PBMC T cells (not recorded which). Receptor source: a man aged 18 to 69 in good health.

This clonotype ranks as medium-sized (0.01 to 0.1%) in terms of frequency. The chain couples TRBV6-5 to TRBJ2-2; the TRBD1 assignment by TCRdb is unverifiable without DNA. This CDR3 comprises 15 residues. Germline CDR1 is MNHEY and CDR2 is SVGAGI. CDR3 region: CASRWWRGVTGELFF.

The J gene is TRBJ2-5, the V gene TRBV6-5. The length of the CDR3 is 15 residues. Per germline, CDR1 MNHEY and CDR2 SVGAGI. The CDR3 sequence: CASSYSLGVPETQYF.